The TCR beta chain under discussion was sequenced for a study of blood T cell repertoires in COVID-19. On the study more broadly: Acute and convalescent COVID-19 samples came from the United States, Italy and Spain. PBMCs, B-cell-depleted T cells, or T cells were the source of the cDNA or gDNA that made up the material.

Trimming shortened V by 4 bases and J by 3 bases, and 7 bases separated the two germline ends. This CDR3 has 12 residues. Per germline, CDR1 LNHDA and CDR2 SQIVND (reference sequence). Per the authors' pipeline: Counts of nucleated cells, estimated from reference gene primer amplification, were obtained. The data were produced by immunoSEQ multiplex PCR, yet TCRdb's version contains in-frame clones alone and is incomplete. The V and J calls and clone size were taken over from that table, and D and trimming were inferred from the DNA. The table has more than 65,000 clones, approximately 90% seen once.

The genes are TRBV19 and TRBJ2-7, with a possible D match to TRBD1 (6 bases). Sequenced material: peripheral blood. The origin of this receptor is a human donor in a cohort sampled during active COVID-19. In DNA, the CDR3 is TGTGCCAGTAGTAAAGGGGGCTACGAGCAGTACTTC. It encodes CASSKGGYEQYF.